This entry is about one T cell receptor beta chain. This sample is drawn from a study of CD8 T cells in Susac syndrome. The CDR3 consists of 13 residues. Per germline, CDR1 SQVTM and CDR2 ANQGSEA. Trimming took 1 base from V and 0 from J, leaving 7 bases between them. Random hexamers served to reverse transcribe roughly 0.45 to 1 ug RNA. Coverage of TCR beta CDR3 amplification by immunoSEQ multiplex PCR extended to 54 Vbeta and 13 Jbeta. TCRdb called the immunoSEQ multiplex PCR reads again in MiXCR, with one record for every CDR3 protein. The table includes 60,000 to 75,000 distinct CDR3 sequences, 95% detected once. TCR beta sequencing covered blood CD8+ and CD4+ T cells. It was negative isolation that provided the CD8+ and CD4+ T cells, whereas TEMRA cells were enriched by FACS.

Material for sequencing was CD8+ T cells from PBMCs. The genes are TRBV29-1 and TRBJ2-7; tentative D call: TRBD2 (6 bases). The receptor comes from a human donor in good health. CDR3 region: CSVEGDFSYEQYF. CDR3 nucleotides: TGCAGCGTTGAAGGGGACTTCTCCTACGAGCAGTACTTC.